The present entry profiles one T cell receptor beta chain with its context. Sequencing was performed with immunoSEQ multiplex PCR; in TCRdb, only in-frame clones are kept and a portion is missing. In the table there are under 40,000 clones, less than 75% of which are singletons. V lost 4 bases, J lost 9 bases, and 7 bases stayed unmatched. This CDR3 contains 14 residues. In germline, CDR1 is MRHNA, CDR2 SNTAGT. The source of the sample is a study of radiotherapy plus CTLA-4 blockade in lung cancer. The specimen comprised peripheral blood, sampled from a patient treated with radiotherapy plus ipilimumab. V usage is TRBV6-4 and J usage is TRBJ2-1; 9 nucleotides agree with TRBD2. This receptor was taken from a human donor with non-small cell lung cancer who had stable disease on radiotherapy plus ipilimumab. This chain's CDR3 is CASSATSGLGEQFF. As DNA, the CDR3 is TGTGCCAGCAGTGCGACTAGCGGATTGGGTGAGCAGTTCTTC.